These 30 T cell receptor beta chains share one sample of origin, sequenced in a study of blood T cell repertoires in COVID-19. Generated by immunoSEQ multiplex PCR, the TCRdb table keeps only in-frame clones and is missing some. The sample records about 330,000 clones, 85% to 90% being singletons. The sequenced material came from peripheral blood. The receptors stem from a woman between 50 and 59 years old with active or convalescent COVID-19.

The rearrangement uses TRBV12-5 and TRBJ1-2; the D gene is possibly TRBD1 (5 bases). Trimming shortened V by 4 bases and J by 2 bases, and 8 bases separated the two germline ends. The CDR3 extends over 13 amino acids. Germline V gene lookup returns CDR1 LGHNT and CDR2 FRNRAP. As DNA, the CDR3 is TGTGCTAGTGGTTCAGACAGAAACTATGGCTACACCTTC. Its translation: CASGSDRNYGYTF.

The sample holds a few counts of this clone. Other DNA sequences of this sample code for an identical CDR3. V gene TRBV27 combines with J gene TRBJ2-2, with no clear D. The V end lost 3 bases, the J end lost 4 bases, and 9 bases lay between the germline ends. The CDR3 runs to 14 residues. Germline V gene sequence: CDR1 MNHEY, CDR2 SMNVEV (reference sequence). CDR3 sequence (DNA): TGTGCCAGCAGTTTGGGCGTAGGCACCGGGGAGCTGTTTTTT. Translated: CASSLGVGTGELFF.

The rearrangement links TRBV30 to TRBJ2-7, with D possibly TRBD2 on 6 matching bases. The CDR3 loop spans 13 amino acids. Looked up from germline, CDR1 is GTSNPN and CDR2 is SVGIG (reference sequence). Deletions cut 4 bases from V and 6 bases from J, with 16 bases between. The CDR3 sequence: CAWNRGGTTEQYF. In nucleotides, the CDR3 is TGTGCCTGGAACCGTGGGGGGACGACCGAGCAGTACTTC.

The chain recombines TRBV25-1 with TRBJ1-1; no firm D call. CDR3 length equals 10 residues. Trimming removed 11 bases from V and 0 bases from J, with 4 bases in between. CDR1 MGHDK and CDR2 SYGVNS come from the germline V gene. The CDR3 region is CAEVNTEAFF. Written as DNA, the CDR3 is TGTGCCGAGGTGAACACTGAAGCTTTCTTT.

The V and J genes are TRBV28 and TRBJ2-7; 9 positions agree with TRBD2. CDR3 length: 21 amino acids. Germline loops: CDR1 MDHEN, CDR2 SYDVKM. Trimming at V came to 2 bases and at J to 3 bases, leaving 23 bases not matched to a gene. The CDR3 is CASSLNPLVSSGRRFYYEQYF. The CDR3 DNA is TGTGCCAGCAGTTTAAACCCACTTGTAAGTAGCGGGAGAAGATTTTACTACGAGCAGTACTTC.

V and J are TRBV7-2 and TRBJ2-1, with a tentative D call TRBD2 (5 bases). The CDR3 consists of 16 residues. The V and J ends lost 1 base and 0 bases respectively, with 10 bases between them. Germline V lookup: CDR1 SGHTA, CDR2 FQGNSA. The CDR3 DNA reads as TGTGCCAGCAGCTTAGTCGGTGGGAGCTCCTACAATGAGCAGTTCTTC. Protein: CASSLVGGSSYNEQFF.

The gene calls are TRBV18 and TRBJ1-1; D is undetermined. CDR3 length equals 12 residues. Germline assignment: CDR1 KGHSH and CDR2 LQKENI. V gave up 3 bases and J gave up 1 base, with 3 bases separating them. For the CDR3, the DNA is TGTGCCAGCTCACCCGGGAACACTGAAGCTTTCTTT. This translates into CASSPGNTEAFF. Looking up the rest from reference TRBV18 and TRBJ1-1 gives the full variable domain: NAGVMQNPRHLVRRRGQEARLRCSPMKGHSHVYWYRQLPEEGLKFMVYLQKENIIDESGMPKERFSAEFPKEGPSILRIQQVVRGDSAAYFCASSPGNTEAFFGQGTRLTVV.

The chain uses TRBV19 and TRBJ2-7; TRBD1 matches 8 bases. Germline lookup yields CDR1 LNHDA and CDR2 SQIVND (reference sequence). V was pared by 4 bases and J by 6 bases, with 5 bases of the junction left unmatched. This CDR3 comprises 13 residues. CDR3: CASSKDRGGEQYF. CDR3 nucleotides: TGTGCCAGTAGTAAAGACAGGGGCGGCGAGCAGTACTTC.

CDR3 residues: CASSLGPLAASYEQYF. The CDR3 DNA sequence: TGTGCCAGCAGCTTAGGTCCCCTAGCGGCCTCCTACGAGCAGTACTTC. The gene calls are TRBV7-2 and TRBJ2-7, with TRBD2 matching 7 bases. The trim removed 1 base at V and 0 bases at J, leaving 6 bases unmatched. Germline V gives CDR1 SGHTA, CDR2 FQGNSA. The CDR3 is 16 amino acids.

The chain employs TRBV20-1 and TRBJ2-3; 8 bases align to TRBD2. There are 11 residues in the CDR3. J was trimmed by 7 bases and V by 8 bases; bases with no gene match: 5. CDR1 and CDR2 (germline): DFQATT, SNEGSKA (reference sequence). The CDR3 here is CSFQRENTQYF. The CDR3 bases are TGCAGTTTCCAGCGGGAGAATACGCAGTATTTT.

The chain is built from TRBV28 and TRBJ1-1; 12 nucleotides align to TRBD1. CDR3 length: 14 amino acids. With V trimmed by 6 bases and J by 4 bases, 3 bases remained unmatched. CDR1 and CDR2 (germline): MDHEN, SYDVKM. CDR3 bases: TGTGCCAGCAGGGGACAGGGGGCGCGCACTGAAGCTTTCTTT. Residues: CASRGQGARTEAFF.

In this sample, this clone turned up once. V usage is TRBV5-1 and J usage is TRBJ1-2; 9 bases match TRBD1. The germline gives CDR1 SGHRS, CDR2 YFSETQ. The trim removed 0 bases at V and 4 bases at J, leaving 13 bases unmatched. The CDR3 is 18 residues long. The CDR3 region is CASSLESRGQGPAYGYTF. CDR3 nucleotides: TGCGCCAGCAGCTTGGAGTCTAGGGGACAGGGACCGGCCTATGGCTACACCTTC.

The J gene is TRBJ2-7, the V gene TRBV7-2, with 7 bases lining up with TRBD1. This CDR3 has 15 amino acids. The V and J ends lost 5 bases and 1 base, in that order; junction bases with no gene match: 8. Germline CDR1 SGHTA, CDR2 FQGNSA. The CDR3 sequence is CASSRNWDSSYEQYF. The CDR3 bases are TGTGCCAGCAGCCGTAATTGGGACAGTTCCTACGAGCAGTACTTC. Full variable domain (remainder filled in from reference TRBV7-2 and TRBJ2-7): GAGVSQSPSNKVTEKGKDVELRCDPISGHTALYWYRQSLGQGLEFLIYFQGNSAPDKSGLPSDRFSAERTGGSVSTLTIQRTQQEDSAVYLCASSRNWDSSYEQYFGPGTRLTVT.

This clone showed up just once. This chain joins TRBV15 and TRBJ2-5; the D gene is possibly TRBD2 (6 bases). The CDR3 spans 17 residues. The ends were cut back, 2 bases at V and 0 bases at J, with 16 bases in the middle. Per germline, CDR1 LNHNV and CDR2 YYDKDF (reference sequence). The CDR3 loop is CATSRYSASEYQETQYF. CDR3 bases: TGTGCCACCAGCAGATATTCGGCTAGCGAGTACCAAGAGACCCAGTACTTC.

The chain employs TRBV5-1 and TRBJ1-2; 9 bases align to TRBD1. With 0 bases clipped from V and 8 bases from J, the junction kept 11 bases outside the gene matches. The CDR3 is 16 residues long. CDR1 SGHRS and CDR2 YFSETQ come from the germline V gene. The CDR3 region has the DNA TGCGCCAGCAGCTTGGGCCCAACAGGGGGCGGAGAAGGCTACACCTTC. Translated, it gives CASSLGPTGGGEGYTF.

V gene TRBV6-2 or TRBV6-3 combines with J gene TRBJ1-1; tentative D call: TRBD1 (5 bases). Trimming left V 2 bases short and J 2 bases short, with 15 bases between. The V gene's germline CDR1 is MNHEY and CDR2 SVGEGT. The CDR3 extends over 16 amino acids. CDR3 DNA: TGTGCCAGCAGTTACATTCCCCTGGGGCTTAACACTGAAGCTTTCTTT. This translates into CASSYIPLGLNTEAFF.

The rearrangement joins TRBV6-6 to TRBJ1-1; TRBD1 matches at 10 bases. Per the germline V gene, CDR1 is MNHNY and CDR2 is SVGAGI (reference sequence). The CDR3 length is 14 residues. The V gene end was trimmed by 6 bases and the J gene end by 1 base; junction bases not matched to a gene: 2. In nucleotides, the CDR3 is TGTGCCAGCAGGGGACAGGGGAGGAACACTGAAGCTTTCTTT. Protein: CASRGQGRNTEAFF.

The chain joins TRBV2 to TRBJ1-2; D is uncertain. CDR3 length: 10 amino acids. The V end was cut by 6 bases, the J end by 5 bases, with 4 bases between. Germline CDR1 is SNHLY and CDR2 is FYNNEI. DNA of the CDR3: TGTGCCAGCAGCGTGTATGGCTACACCTTC. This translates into CASSVYGYTF.

Here the CDR3 reads CASSQEWGLYQETQYF. The CDR3 bases are TGCGCCAGCAGCCAAGAGTGGGGGCTCTACCAAGAGACCCAGTACTTC. V and J are TRBV4-1 and TRBJ2-5, with D perhaps matching TRBD1 (6 bases). Trimming removed 0 bases from V and 0 bases from J, with 11 bases in between. The CDR3 has 16 residues. Looked up from germline, CDR1 is MGHRA and CDR2 is YSYEKL.

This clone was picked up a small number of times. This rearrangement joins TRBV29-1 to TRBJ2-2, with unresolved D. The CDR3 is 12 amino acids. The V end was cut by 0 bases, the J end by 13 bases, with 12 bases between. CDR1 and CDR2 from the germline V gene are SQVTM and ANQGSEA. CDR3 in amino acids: CSVEDGSRGLFF. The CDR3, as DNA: TGCAGCGTTGAAGACGGTTCCCGTGGGCTGTTTTTT.

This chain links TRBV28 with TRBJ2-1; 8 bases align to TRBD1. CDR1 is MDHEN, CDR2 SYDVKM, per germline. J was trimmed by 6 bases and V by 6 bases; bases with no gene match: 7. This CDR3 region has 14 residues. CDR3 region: CASRDQGAVNEQFF. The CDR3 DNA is TGTGCCAGCAGGGATCAGGGGGCGGTCAATGAGCAGTTCTTC. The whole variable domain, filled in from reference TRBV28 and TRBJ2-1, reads DVKVTQSSRYLVKRTGEKVFLECVQDMDHENMFWYRQDPGLGLRLIYFSYDVKMKEKGDIPEGYSVSREKKERFSLILESASTNQTSMYLCASRDQGAVNEQFFGPGTRLTVL.

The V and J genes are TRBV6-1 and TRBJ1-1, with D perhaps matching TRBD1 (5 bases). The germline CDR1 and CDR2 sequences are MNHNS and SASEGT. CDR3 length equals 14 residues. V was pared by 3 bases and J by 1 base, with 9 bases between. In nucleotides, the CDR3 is TGTGCCAGCAGTGAGGCAGGGCCGAACACTGAAGCTTTCTTT. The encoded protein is CASSEAGPNTEAFF.

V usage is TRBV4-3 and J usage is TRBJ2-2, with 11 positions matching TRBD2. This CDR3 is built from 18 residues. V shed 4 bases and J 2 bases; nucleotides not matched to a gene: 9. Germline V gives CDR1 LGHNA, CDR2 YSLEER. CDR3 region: CASSLRLAGNDNTGELFF. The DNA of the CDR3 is TGCGCCAGCAGCCTTCGACTAGCGGGGAACGATAACACCGGGGAGCTGTTTTTT.

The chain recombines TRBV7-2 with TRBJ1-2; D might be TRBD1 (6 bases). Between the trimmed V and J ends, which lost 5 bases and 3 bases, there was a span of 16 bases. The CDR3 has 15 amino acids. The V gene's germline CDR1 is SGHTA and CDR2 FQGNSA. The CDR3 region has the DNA TGTGCCAGCAGCCAGGGGCTCAGGACTGACTATGGCTACACCTTC. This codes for CASSQGLRTDYGYTF. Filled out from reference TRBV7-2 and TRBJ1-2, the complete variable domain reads GAGVSQSPSNKVTEKGKDVELRCDPISGHTALYWYRQSLGQGLEFLIYFQGNSAPDKSGLPSDRFSAERTGGSVSTLTIQRTQQEDSAVYLCASSQGLRTDYGYTFGSGTRLTVV.

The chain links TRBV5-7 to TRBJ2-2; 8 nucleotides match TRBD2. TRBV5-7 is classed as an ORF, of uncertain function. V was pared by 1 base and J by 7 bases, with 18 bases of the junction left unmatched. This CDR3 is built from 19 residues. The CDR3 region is CASSLPFRAGDSGNGELFF. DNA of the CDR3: TGTGCCAGCAGCTTGCCTTTCAGGGCGGGGGATAGCGGGAACGGGGAGCTGTTTTTT.

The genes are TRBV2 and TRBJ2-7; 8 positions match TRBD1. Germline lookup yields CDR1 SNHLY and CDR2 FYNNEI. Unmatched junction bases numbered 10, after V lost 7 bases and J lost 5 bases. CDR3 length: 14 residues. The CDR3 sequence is CASKTGTGRNEQYF. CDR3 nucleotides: TGTGCCAGCAAGACGGGGACAGGCAGGAACGAGCAGTACTTC.

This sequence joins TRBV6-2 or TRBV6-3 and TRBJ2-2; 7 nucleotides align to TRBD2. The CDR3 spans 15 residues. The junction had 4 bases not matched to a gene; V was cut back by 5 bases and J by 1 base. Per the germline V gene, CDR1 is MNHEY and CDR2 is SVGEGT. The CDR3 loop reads CASSGTTLNTGELFF. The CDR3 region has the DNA TGTGCCAGCAGTGGGACTACCCTGAACACCGGGGAGCTGTTTTTT.

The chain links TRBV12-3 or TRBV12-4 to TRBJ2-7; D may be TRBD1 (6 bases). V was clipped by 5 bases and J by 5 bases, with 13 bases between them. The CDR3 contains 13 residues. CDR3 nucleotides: TGTGCCAGCAGTGGAACAGGGCTCCACGAGCAGTACTTC. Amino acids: CASSGTGLHEQYF.

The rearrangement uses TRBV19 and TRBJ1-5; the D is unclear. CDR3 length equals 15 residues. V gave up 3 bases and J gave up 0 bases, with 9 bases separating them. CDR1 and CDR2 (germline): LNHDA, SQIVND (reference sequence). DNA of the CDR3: TGTGCCAGTAGTATGGCCACATATAGCAATCAGCCCCAGCATTTT. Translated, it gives CASSMATYSNQPQHF.

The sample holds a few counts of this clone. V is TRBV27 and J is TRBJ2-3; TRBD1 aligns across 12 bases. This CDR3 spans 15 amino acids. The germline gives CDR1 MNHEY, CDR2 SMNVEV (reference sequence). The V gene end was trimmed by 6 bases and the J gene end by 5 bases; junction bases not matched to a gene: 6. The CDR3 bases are TGTGCCAGCAGCTGGGACAGGGGGCCACTAGATACGCAGTATTTT. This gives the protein CASSWDRGPLDTQYF.